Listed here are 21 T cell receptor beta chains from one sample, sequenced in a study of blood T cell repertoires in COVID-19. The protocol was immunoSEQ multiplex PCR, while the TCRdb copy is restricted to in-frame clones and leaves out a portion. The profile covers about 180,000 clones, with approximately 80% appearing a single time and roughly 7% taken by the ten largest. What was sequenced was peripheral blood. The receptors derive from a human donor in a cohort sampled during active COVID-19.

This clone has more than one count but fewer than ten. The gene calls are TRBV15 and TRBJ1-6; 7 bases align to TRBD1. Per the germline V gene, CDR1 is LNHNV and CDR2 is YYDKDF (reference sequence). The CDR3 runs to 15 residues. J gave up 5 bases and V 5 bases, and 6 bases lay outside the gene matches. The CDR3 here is CATSATGADNSPLHF. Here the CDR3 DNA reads TGTGCCACCAGCGCTACAGGGGCGGATAATTCACCCCTCCACTTT.

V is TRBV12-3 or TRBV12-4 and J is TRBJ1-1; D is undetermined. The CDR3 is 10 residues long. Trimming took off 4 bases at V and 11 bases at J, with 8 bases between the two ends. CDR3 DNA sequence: TGTGCCAGCAGTTCCGACATGGCTTTCTTT. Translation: CASSSDMAFF.

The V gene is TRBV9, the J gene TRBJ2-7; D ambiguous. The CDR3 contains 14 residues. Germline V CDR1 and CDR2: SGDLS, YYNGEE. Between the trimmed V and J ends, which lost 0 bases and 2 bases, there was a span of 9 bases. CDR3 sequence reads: CASSVAELTYEQYF. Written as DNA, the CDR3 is TGTGCCAGCAGCGTAGCGGAACTAACCTACGAGCAGTACTTC. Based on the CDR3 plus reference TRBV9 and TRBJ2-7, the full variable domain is DSGVTQTPKHLITATGQRVTLRCSPRSGDLSVYWYQQSLDQGLQFLIQYYNGEERAKGNILERFSAQQFPDLHSELNLSSLELGDSALYFCASSVAELTYEQYFGPGTRLTVT.

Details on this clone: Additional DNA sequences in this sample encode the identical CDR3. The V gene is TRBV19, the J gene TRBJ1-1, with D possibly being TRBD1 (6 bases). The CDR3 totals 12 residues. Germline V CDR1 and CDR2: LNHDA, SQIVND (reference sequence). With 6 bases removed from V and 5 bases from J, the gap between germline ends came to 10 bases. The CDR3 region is CASRLGGTEAFF. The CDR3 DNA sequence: TGTGCCAGTAGGTTAGGGGGAACTGAAGCTTTCTTT.

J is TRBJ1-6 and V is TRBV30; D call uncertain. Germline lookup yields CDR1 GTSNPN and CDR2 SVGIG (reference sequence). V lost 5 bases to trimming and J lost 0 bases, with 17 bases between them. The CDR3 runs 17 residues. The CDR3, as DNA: TGTGCCTGGGGTCTCTCGGAGGACCACTCCTATAATTCACCCCTCCACTTT. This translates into CAWGLSEDHSYNSPLHF.

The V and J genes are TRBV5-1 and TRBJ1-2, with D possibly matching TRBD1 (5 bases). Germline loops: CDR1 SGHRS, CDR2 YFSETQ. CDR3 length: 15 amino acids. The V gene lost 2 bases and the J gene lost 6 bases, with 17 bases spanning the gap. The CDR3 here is CASSFDGRGTDGYTF. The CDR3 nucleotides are TGCGCCAGCAGCTTTGACGGTAGGGGAACGGATGGCTACACCTTC. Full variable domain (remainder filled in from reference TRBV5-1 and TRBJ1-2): KAGVTQTPRYLIKTRGQQVTLSCSPISGHRSVSWYQQTPGQGLQFLFEYFSETQRNKGNFPGRFSGRQFSNSRSEMNVSTLELGDSALYLCASSFDGRGTDGYTFGSGTRLTVV.

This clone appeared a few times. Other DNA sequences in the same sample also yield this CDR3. This chain's CDR3 is CASRGQEAFF. CDR3 DNA: TGTGCCAGCCGCGGACAGGAAGCTTTCTTT. This rearrangement joins TRBV25-1 to TRBJ1-1, with a possible D match to TRBD1 (6 bases). The CDR3 runs to 10 residues. Germline V gene sequence: CDR1 MGHDK, CDR2 SYGVNS. V was pared by 8 bases and J by 8 bases, with 9 bases between.

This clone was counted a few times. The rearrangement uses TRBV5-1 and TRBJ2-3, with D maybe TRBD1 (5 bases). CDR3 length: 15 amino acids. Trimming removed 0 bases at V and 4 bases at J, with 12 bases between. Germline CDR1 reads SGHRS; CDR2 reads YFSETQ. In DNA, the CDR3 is TGCGCCAGCAGCTTGGACAGGCCTAGGGCAGATACGCAGTATTTT. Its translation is CASSLDRPRADTQYF. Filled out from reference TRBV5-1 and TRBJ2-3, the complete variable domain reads KAGVTQTPRYLIKTRGQQVTLSCSPISGHRSVSWYQQTPGQGLQFLFEYFSETQRNKGNFPGRFSGRQFSNSRSEMNVSTLELGDSALYLCASSLDRPRADTQYFGPGTRLTVL.

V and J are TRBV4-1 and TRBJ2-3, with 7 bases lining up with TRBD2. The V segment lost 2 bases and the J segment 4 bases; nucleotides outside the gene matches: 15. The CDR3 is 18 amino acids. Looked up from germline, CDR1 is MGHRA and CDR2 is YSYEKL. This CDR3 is CASSQFRGGIDLSDTQYF. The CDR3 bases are TGCGCCAGCAGCCAATTTCGGGGAGGGATTGATTTGTCAGATACGCAGTATTTT.

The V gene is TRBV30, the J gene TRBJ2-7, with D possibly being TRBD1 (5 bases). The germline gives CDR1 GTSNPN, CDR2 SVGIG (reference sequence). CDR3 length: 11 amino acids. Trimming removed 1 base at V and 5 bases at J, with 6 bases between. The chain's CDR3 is CAWSEGHEQYF. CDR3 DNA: TGTGCCTGGAGTGAGGGGCACGAGCAGTACTTC.

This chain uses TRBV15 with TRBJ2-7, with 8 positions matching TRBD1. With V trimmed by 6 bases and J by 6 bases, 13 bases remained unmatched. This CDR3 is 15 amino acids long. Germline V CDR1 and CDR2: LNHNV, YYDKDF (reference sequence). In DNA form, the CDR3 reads TGTGCCACCAGTCGGTCCGGGCAGGGGGCGGTCGAGCAGTACTTC. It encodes CATSRSGQGAVEQYF. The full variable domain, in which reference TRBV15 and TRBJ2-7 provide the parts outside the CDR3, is DAMVIQNPRYQVTQFGKPVTLSCSQTLNHNVMYWYQQKSSQAPKLLFHYYDKDFNNEADTPDNFQSRRPNTSFCFLDIRSPGLGDTAMYLCATSRSGQGAVEQYFGPGTRLTVT.

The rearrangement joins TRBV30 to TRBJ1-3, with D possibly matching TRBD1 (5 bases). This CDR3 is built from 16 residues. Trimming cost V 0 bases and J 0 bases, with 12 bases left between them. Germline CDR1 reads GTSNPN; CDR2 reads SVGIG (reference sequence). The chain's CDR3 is CAWSVRRGSSGNTIYF. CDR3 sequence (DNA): TGTGCCTGGAGTGTCCGGAGGGGATCCTCTGGAAACACCATATATTTT.

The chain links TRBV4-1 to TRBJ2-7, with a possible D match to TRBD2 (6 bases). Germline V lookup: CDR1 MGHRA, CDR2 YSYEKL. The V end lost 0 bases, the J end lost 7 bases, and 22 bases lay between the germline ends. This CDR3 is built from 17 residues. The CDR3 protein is CASSQDRGAGRIGEQYF. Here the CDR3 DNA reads TGCGCCAGCAGCCAAGATCGGGGTGCAGGGAGGATCGGGGAGCAGTACTTC.

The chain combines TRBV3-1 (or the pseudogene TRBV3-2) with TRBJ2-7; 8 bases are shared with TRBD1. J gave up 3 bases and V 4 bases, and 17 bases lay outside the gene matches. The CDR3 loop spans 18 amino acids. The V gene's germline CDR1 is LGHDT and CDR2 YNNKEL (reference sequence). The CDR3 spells CASSLLPPLGQGHYEQYF. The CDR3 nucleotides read TGTGCCAGCAGCCTCCTCCCACCCCTAGGACAGGGCCACTACGAGCAGTACTTC.

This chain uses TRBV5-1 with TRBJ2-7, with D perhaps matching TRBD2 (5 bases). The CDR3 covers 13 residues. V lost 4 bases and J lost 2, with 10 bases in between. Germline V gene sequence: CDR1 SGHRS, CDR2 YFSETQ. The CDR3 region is CASSQAGTYEQYF. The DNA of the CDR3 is TGCGCCAGCAGCCAGGCCGGGACCTACGAGCAGTACTTC. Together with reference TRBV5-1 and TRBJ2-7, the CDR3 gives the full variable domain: KAGVTQTPRYLIKTRGQQVTLSCSPISGHRSVSWYQQTPGQGLQFLFEYFSETQRNKGNFPGRFSGRQFSNSRSEMNVSTLELGDSALYLCASSQAGTYEQYFGPGTRLTVT.

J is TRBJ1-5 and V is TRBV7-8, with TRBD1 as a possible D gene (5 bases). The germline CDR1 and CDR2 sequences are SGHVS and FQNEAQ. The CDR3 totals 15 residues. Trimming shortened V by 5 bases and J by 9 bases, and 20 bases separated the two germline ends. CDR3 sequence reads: CASSLAGRAGGPQHF. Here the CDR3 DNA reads TGTGCCAGCAGCCTCGCCGGGAGGGCCGGGGGGCCCCAGCATTTT.

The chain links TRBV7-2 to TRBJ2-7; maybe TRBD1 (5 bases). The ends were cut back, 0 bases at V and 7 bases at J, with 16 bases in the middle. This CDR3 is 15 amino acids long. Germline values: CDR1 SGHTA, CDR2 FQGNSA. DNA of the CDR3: TGTGCCAGCAGCTTAGCCACAGGACCTACATGGGAGCAGTACTTC. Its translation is CASSLATGPTWEQYF.

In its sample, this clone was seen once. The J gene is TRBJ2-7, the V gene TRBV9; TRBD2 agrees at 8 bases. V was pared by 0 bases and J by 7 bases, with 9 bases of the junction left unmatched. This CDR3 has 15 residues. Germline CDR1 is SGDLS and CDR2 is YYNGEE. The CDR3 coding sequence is TGTGCCAGCAGCGTAGCGGGGGGGGGTTCGAATGAGCAGTACTTC. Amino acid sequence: CASSVAGGGSNEQYF.

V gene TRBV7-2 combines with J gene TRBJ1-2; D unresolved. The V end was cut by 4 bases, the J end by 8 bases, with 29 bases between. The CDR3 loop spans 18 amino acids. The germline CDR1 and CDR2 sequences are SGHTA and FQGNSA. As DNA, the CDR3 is TGTGCCAGCAGCTACCTACCTGGGTACAGCCCCATTTTTCGGGGCTACACCTTC. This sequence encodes CASSYLPGYSPIFRGYTF. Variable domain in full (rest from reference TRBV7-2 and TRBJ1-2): GAGVSQSPSNKVTEKGKDVELRCDPISGHTALYWYRQSLGQGLEFLIYFQGNSAPDKSGLPSDRFSAERTGGSVSTLTIQRTQQEDSAVYLCASSYLPGYSPIFRGYTFGSGTRLTVV.

The CDR3 spells CATTADSFYGYTF. The CDR3, as DNA: TGTGCCACCACAGCCGACAGTTTCTATGGCTACACCTTC. The rearrangement uses TRBV2 and TRBJ1-2; D is possibly TRBD1 (5 bases). Per the germline V gene, CDR1 is SNHLY and CDR2 is FYNNEI. V gave up 10 bases and J gave up 4 bases, with 16 bases separating them. CDR3 size: 13 residues. Drawing the rest from reference TRBV2 and TRBJ1-2, the complete variable domain is EPEVTQTPSHQVTQMGQEVILRCVPISNHLYFYWYRQILGQKVEFLVSFYNNEISEKSEIFDDQFSVERPDGSNFTLKIRSTKLEDSAMYFCATTADSFYGYTFGSGTRLTVV.

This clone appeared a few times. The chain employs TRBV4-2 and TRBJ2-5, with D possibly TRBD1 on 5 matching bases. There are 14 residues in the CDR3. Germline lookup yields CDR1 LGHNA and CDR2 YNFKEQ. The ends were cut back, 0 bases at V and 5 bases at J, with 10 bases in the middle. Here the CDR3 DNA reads TGTGCCAGCAGCCAAGAAGAAGGGGTGGAGACCCAGTACTTC. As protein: CASSQEEGVETQYF.